Listed below are T cell receptor beta chains from one sample, sequenced in a study of low-dose radiotherapy and immunotherapy resistance in tumors. Each CDR3 protein gets one entry after TCRdb re-called the reads with MiXCR. The sample gives 30,000 or so distinct CDR3 sequences, about 49% of which show up once; 5.7% is in the top ten. Specimen: PBMCs, collected after low-dose radiotherapy plus immunotherapy. The source is a male donor with gallbladder cancer. Both conserved end residues are part of each CDR3. Fields, in order: V gene, CDR3 protein.

v_call: TRBV18; cdr3_aa: CASSPQTSNSPLHF
v_call: TRBV11-2; cdr3_aa: CASSRPVSTDTQYF
v_call: TRBV24-1; cdr3_aa: CATSDSDRAADTQYF
v_call: TRBV7-8; cdr3_aa: CASSLGAGATDTQYF
v_call: TRBV6-5; cdr3_aa: CASSDISGTRTDTQYF
v_call: TRBV7-3; cdr3_aa: CASSETGLNTEAFF
v_call: TRBV29-1; cdr3_aa: CTSNDRMNTEAFF
v_call: TRBV28; cdr3_aa: CASSTTGGAGNQPQHF
v_call: TRBV6-5; cdr3_aa: CASSPTGDPYNEQFF
v_call: TRBV28; cdr3_aa: CASRGRLNQPQHF
v_call: TRBV29-1; cdr3_aa: CSVEDILGESPTDTQYF
v_call: TRBV10-2; cdr3_aa: CASSGDLVGGDTQYF
v_call: TRBV2; cdr3_aa: CTSSAGPHSTDTQYF
v_call: TRBV3-1; cdr3_aa: CASSPIGGGSNTGELFF
v_call: TRBV30; cdr3_aa: CAWSPRGRYGYTF
v_call: TRBV9; cdr3_aa: CASSVFMNFNTGELFF
v_call: TRBV7-2; cdr3_aa: CASSLVRGHRFSGYTF
v_call: TRBV7-8; cdr3_aa: CASSFSGTGKQYF
v_call: TRBV5-3; cdr3_aa: CASSLIDQPQHF
v_call: TRBV5-1; cdr3_aa: CASSGGQGLNTEAFF
v_call: TRBV29-1; cdr3_aa: CSVRQGNTEAFF
v_call: TRBV11-2; cdr3_aa: CASSPRTSGGYTF
v_call: TRBV27; cdr3_aa: CATTPGLANNEQFF
v_call: TRBV5-1; cdr3_aa: CASSSWTGPNEQFF
v_call: TRBV6-2/TRBV6-3; cdr3_aa: CASSSSGRASHGQFF
v_call: TRBV5-4; cdr3_aa: CASSLEETQYF
v_call: TRBV28; cdr3_aa: CATQTSGRADTQYF
v_call: TRBV6-8; cdr3_aa: CASSTTGTGNEQYF
v_call: TRBV28; cdr3_aa: CASSLGGTGMTGNTIYF
v_call: TRBV12-5; cdr3_aa: CASGLGETDSPLHF
v_call: TRBV10-1; cdr3_aa: CATTAQETQYF
v_call: TRBV28; cdr3_aa: CASTRQATRRAQYF
v_call: TRBV18; cdr3_aa: CASSPTQDNTGELFF
v_call: TRBV5-1; cdr3_aa: CASTEAGVGYNEQFF
v_call: TRBV9; cdr3_aa: CASSGRASTDTQYF
v_call: TRBV4-1; cdr3_aa: CASSQDLAAKRNIQYF
v_call: TRBV23-1; cdr3_aa: CASSQSGPSSYEQYF
v_call: TRBV28; cdr3_aa: CASSWTSGTLYEQYF
v_call: TRBV5-4; cdr3_aa: CASSLTGGGYEQYF
v_call: TRBV20-1; cdr3_aa: CSARTPLNQPQHF
v_call: TRBV27; cdr3_aa: CASSLTVSGANVLTF